A selection of T cell receptor beta chains follows, all from one sample in a study of blood T cell repertoires in COVID-19. The table came from immunoSEQ multiplex PCR; TCRdb's copy has only in-frame clones and leaves some out. The sample gives roughly 200,000 clones, over 80% of which show up once; under 30% is in the top ten. Input material: peripheral blood. The receptors here all came from a man in his forties or fifties with acute or convalescent COVID-19. The CDR3 runs from the conserved cysteine through the conserved F or W. D genes are given only for firm matches. Rows may omit the clone size; those that give it use once, few, many or a size class.

clone size | J gene | V gene | D gene | CDR3 DNA | CDR3 protein
. | TRBJ2-5 | TRBV25-1 | . | TGTGCCAGCAGTGAATTCAAGGGAGAAGAGACCCAGTACTTC | CASSEFKGEETQYF
. | TRBJ2-7 | TRBV19 | TRBD1 | TGTGCCAGTAGCCCGAACAGGGGCCACCTCTACGAGCAGTACTTC | CASSPNRGHLYEQYF
once | TRBJ2-5 | TRBV5-1 | TRBD2 | TGCGCCAGCAGCTCCCAATCTACCGGGACTAGCGGGAGTTGGGAGACCCAGTACTTC | CASSSQSTGTSGSWETQYF
once | TRBJ1-5 | TRBV19 | TRBD1 | TGTGCCAGTAGTATAGACAGGGGGTTCAATCAGCCCCAGCATTTT | CASSIDRGFNQPQHF
. | TRBJ2-1 | TRBV5-5 | TRBD2 | TGTGCCAGCAGCCCCGGGGGGGGGATCTACAATGAGCAGTTCTTC | CASSPGGGIYNEQFF
. | TRBJ1-1 | TRBV18 | . | TGTGCCAGCTCACCACCCTTAGTAAGTAACACTGAAGCTTTCTTT | CASSPPLVSNTEAFF
. | TRBJ2-2 | TRBV2 | TRBD1 | TGTGCCAGCACCGAAGGGACAGGGGTGAACACCGGGGAGCTGTTTTTT | CASTEGTGVNTGELFF
. | TRBJ2-1 | TRBV5-1 | . | TGCGCCAGCAGCCAAGCAGGATCCCCACACAATGAGCAGTTCTTC | CASSQAGSPHNEQFF
. | TRBJ1-2 | TRBV18 | . | TGTGCCAGCTCACCACCGACGGCAGGGTATGGCTACACCTTC | CASSPPTAGYGYTF
. | TRBJ2-2 | TRBV29-1 | TRBD2 | TGCAGCGCGAGCGGGAGGGCCGATCCCGGGGAGCTGTTTTTT | CSASGRADPGELFF
. | TRBJ2-7 | TRBV3-1/TRBV3-2 | TRBD2 | TGTGCCAGCAGCCCCGGGACTAGCGCTTCCTACGAGCAGTACTTC | CASSPGTSASYEQYF
. | TRBJ1-2 | TRBV9 | TRBD1 | TGTGCCAGCAGCGTGGCACAGGGGGCTTCTTCTCACTATGGCTACACCTTC | CASSVAQGASSHYGYTF
. | TRBJ2-1 | TRBV18 | TRBD1 | TGTGCCAGCTCACCGGTTCCGGGACAGGGGGCGGACAATGAGCAGTTCTTC | CASSPVPGQGADNEQFF
. | TRBJ2-2 | TRBV18 | . | TGTGCCAGCTCACCACCGGGACAGAACACCGGGGAGCTGTTTTTT | CASSPPGQNTGELFF
. | TRBJ1-4 | TRBV11-1 | . | TGTGCCAGCAGCTTAGGACATAATGAAAAACTGTTTTTT | CASSLGHNEKLFF
. | TRBJ1-1 | TRBV7-2 | . | TGTGCCAGCAGCTTAGTTCTGAGAAACACTGAAGCTTTCTTT | CASSLVLRNTEAFF
once | TRBJ1-5 | TRBV6-5 | . | TGTGCCAGCAGTTACTCGAGCTCACCCGATCAGCCCCAGCATTTT | CASSYSSSPDQPQHF
once | TRBJ1-6 | TRBV10-3 | . | TGTGCCATCAGTGAGCCATGGGCCTTTTCACCCCTCCACTTT | CAISEPWAFSPLHF
. | TRBJ2-7 | TRBV6-5 | TRBD1 | TGTGCCAGCAGGAGGGGGCGAGACTACGAGCAGTACTTC | CASRRGRDYEQYF
few | TRBJ1-1 | TRBV3-1/TRBV3-2 | . | TGTGCCAGCAGCCCCCGGGGGGATAGCGAAGCTTTCTTT | CASSPRGDSEAFF
once | TRBJ1-1 | TRBV19 | . | TGTGCCAGTAGCCCTCCGGAGCCGAACACTGAAGCTTTCTTT | CASSPPEPNTEAFF
. | TRBJ2-1 | TRBV5-1 | TRBD2 | TGCGCCAGCAGCTTGCCCCGGGACTACTACAATGAGCAGTTCTTC | CASSLPRDYYNEQFF
few | TRBJ2-4 | TRBV7-8 | . | TGTGCCAGCAGCTTAGACAGGGTGGGGGCCAAAAACATTCAGTACTTC | CASSLDRVGAKNIQYF
. | TRBJ1-1 | TRBV18 | . | TGTGCCAGCTTACCGCGGCGAGGGGGGAACACTGAAGCTTTCTTT | CASLPRRGGNTEAFF
. | TRBJ1-1 | TRBV5-4 | . | TGTGCCAGCAGCTTGAAATCACAGAACACTGAAGCTTTCTTT | CASSLKSQNTEAFF
. | TRBJ2-1 | TRBV7-2 | . | TGTGCCAGCAGCTGGAGCGGAGGCTCCTACAATGAGCAGTTCTTC | CASSWSGGSYNEQFF
. | TRBJ1-4 | TRBV3-1/TRBV3-2 | . | TGTGCCAGCAGTTACAGACAGGCTAATGAAAAACTGTTTTTT | CASSYRQANEKLFF
. | TRBJ1-4 | TRBV18 | . | TGTGCCAGCTCACCGGCCTCAACTAATGAAAAACTGTTTTTT | CASSPASTNEKLFF
. | TRBJ2-5 | TRBV5-5 | TRBD2 | TGTGCCAGCAGCTCCCGATTCGCGGGAGCACTGGAGACCCAGTACTTC | CASSSRFAGALETQYF
. | TRBJ2-1 | TRBV7-9 | TRBD2 | TGTGCCAGCAGCTTAGATACGCGGGAGAATGAGCAGTTCTTC | CASSLDTRENEQFF
. | TRBJ2-3 | TRBV30 | TRBD2 | TGTGCCTGGAGTGCAGCCGGTAGCGGGTCCACAGATACGCAGTATTTT | CAWSAAGSGSTDTQYF
. | TRBJ1-2 | TRBV28 | . | TGTGCCAGCAGTTTAGCAGGGGTGGATGGCTACACCTTC | CASSLAGVDGYTF
. | TRBJ1-2 | TRBV12-3/TRBV12-4 | . | TGTGCCAGCAGTGACGGATGGGCCCTCTACACCTTC | CASSDGWALYTF
. | TRBJ1-5 | TRBV6-5 | . | TGTGCCAGCAATGCGGGAATTAAGGGGCCCCAGCATTTT | CASNAGIKGPQHF
. | TRBJ1-1 | TRBV3-1/TRBV3-2 | . | TGTGCCAGCAGCCAAGATGGGGGGTGGTGGACTGAAGCTTTCTTT | CASSQDGGWWTEAFF
. | TRBJ1-2 | TRBV3-1/TRBV3-2 | . | TGTGCCAGCAGCCAAGATGTAGGGAGGGCGGGCTACACCTTC | CASSQDVGRAGYTF
. | TRBJ2-1 | TRBV9 | TRBD2 | TGTGCCAGCAGCCCTCGCCAGCGGGAGATAAGTGAGCAGTTCTTC | CASSPRQREISEQFF
. | TRBJ2-5 | TRBV4-2 | TRBD1 | TGTGCCAGCAGCCAAGGTGACAGGGGAACAACAAGTGGGGAGACCCAGTACTTC | CASSQGDRGTTSGETQYF
. | TRBJ2-1 | TRBV12-3/TRBV12-4 | . | TGTGCCAGCAGCCCTTTGAGCAATGAGCAGTTCTTC | CASSPLSNEQFF
. | TRBJ2-1 | TRBV11-2 | . | TGTGCCAGCAGCAAAAACAGGGGGGGGTACAATGAGCAGTTCTTC | CASSKNRGGYNEQFF
few | TRBJ2-1 | TRBV12-3/TRBV12-4 | . | TGTGCCAGCAGTTTAATAGCGAGTAGTGAGCAGTTCTTC | CASSLIASSEQFF
. | TRBJ1-2 | TRBV3-1/TRBV3-2 | TRBD1 | TGTGCCAGCAGCCAAGAGGGGACAGGGATGGATGGCTACACCTTC | CASSQEGTGMDGYTF
. | TRBJ2-7 | TRBV19 | TRBD1 | TGTGCCAGTAGCTTTAACAGGGGGCCCTACGAGCAGTACTTC | CASSFNRGPYEQYF